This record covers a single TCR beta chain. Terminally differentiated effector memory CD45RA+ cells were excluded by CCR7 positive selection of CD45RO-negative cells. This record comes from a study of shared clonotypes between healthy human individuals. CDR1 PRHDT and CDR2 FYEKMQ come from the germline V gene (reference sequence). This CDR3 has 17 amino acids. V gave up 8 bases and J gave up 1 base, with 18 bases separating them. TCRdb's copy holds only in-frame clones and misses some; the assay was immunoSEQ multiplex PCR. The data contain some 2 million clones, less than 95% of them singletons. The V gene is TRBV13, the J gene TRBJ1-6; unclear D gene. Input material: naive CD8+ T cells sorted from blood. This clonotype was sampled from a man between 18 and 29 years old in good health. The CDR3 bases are TGTGCCAGCGCAGTGAGGGCAGCAGTATCCTATAATTCACCCCTCCACTTT. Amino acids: CASAVRAAVSYNSPLHF.